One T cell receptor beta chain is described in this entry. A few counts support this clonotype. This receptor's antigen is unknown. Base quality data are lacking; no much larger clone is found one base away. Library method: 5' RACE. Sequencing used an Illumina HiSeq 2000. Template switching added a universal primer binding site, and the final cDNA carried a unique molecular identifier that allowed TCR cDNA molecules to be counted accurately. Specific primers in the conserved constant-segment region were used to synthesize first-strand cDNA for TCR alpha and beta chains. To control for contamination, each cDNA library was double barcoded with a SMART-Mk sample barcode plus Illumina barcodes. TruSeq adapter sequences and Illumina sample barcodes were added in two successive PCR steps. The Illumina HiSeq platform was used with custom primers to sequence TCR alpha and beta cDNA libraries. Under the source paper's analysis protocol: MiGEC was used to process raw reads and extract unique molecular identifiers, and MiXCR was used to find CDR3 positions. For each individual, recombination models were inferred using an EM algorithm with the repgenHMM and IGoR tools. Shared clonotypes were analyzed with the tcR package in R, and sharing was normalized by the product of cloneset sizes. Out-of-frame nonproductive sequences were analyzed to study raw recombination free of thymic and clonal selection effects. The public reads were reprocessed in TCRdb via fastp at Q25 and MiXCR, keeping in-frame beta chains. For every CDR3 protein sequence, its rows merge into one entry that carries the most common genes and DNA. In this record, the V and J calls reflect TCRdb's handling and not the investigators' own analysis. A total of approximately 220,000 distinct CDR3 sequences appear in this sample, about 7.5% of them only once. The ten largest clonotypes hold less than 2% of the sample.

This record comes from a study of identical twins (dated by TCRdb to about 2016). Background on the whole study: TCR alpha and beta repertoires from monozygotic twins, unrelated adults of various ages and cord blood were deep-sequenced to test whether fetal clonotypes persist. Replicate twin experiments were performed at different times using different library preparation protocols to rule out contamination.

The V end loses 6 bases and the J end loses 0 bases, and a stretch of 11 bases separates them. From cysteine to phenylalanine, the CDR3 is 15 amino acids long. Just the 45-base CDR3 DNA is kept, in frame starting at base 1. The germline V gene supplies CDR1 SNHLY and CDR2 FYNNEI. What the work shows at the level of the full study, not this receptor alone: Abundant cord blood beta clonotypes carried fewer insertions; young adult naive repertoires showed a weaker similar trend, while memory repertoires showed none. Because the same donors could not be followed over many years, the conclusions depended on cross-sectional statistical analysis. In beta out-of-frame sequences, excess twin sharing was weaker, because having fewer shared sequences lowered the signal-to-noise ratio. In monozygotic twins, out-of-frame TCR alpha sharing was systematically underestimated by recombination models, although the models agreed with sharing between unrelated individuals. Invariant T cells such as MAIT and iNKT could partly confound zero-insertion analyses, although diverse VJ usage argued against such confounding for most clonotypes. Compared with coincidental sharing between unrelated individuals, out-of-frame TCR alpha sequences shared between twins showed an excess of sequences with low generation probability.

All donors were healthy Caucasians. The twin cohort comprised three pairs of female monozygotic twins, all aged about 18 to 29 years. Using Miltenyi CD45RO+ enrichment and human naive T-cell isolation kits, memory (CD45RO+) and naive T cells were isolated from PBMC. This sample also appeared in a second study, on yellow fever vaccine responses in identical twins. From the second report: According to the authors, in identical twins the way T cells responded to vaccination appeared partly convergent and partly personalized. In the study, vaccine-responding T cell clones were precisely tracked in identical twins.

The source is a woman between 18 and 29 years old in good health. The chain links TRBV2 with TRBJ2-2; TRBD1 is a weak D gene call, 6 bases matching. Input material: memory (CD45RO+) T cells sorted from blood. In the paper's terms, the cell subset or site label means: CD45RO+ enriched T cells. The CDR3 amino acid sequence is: CASREQGTNTGELFF. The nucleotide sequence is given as TGTGCCAGCAGAGAACAGGGTACGAACACCGGGGAGCTGTTTTTT. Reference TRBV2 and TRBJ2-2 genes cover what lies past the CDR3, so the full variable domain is EPEVTQTPSHQVTQMGQEVILRCVPISNHLYFYWYRQILGQKVEFLVSFYNNEISEKSEIFDDQFSVERPDGSNFTLKIRSTKLEDSAMYFCASREQGTNTGELFFGEGSRLTVL.